This T cell receptor beta chain was sequenced for a study of blood T cell repertoires in COVID-19. The CDR3 has 13 amino acids. As processed by the authors: Scientists estimated how many nucleated cells there were by amplifying reference gene primers. Clones were sequenced by immunoSEQ multiplex PCR, and TCRdb holds only the in-frame ones, with some missing. V and J calls and clone size are given by that table; D and trimming were obtained from the DNA. The table includes some 110,000 clones, around 82% detected once. This chain connects TRBV21-1 to TRBJ2-7; the table assigns TRBD1, which was not confirmed against the DNA. TRBV21-1 is annotated as a pseudogene. The receptor comes from a man between 60 and 70 years old with acute or convalescent COVID-19. The sample taken for sequencing was peripheral blood. The CDR3 here is CASSVSPGANQYF. CDR3 bases: TGTGCCAGCTCCGTCTCTCCAGGGGCGAACCAGTACTTC.